Described below is a single T cell receptor beta chain sequence and its context. Its antigen remains unidentified. Then a second PCR, running about 6 to 11 cycles, was carried out with a sample-barcoded 5' primer and a J-beta primer mix. From the 5' RACE reads, TCRdb called clonotypes with MiXCR, one entry per CDR3 protein. This table has fewer than 600,000 distinct CDR3 sequences, over 25% appearing once. The data originate from a study of blood T cells in healthy people across ages. The study's findings and limits: Fewer expanded clones and more diversity marked long-lived versus aged donors.

V lost 2 bases to trimming and J lost 2 bases, with 10 bases between them. The CDR3 sequence is 14 residues long. Separately, the same data were catalogued under a study of T cells of mothers and their children. From that second work: The study found slightly higher but non-significant overlap in related versus unrelated mother-child pairs.

This rearrangement joins TRBV12-3 or TRBV12-4 to TRBJ2-7; a weak D match, TRBD1 (6 bases). This receptor was taken from a boy under 10 years old in good health. Sequencing was done on a sample of blood. The CDR3 loop is CASSLRDMTYEQYF. The CDR3 DNA sequence: TGTGCCAGCAGTTTAAGGGACATGACCTACGAGCAGTACTTC.